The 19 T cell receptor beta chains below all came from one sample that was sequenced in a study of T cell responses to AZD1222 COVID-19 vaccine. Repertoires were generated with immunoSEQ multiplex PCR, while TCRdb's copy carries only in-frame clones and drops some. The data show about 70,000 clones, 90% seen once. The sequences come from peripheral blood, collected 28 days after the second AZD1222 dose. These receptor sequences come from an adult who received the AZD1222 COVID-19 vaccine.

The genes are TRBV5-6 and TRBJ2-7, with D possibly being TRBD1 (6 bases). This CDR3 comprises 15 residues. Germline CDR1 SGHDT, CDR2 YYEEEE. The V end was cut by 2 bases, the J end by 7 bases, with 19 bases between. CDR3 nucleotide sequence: TGTGCCAGCAGCTTTTTTGCAGGGGCTAAGGGGGAGCAGTACTTC. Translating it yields CASSFFAGAKGEQYF.

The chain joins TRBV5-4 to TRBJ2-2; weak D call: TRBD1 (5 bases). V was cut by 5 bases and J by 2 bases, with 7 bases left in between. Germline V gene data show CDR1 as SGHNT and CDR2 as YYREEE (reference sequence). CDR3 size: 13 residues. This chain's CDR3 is CASRDTNTGELFF. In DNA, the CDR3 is TGTGCCAGCAGGGACACTAACACCGGGGAGCTGTTTTTT. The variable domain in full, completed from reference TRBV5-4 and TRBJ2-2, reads ETGVTQSPTHLIKTRGQQVTLRCSSQSGHNTVSWYQQALGQGPQFIFQYYREEENGRGNFPPRFSGLQFPNYSSELNVNALELDDSALYLCASRDTNTGELFFGEGSRLTVL.

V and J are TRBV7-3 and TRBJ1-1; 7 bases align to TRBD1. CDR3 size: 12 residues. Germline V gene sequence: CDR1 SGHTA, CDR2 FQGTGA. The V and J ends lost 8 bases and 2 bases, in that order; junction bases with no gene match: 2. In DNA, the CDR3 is TGTGCCAGCGACAGGGTCAACACTGAAGCTTTCTTT. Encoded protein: CASDRVNTEAFF. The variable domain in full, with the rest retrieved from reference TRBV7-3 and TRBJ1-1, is GAGVSQTPSNKVTEKGKYVELRCDPISGHTALYWYRQSLGQGPEFLIYFQGTGAADDSGLPNDRFFAVRPEGSVSTLKIQRTERGDSAVYLCASDRVNTEAFFGQGTRLTVV.

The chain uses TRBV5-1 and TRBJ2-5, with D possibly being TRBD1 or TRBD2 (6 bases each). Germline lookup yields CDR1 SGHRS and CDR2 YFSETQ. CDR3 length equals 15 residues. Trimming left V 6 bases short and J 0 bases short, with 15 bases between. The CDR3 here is CASKKGGLDQETQYF. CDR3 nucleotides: TGCGCCAGCAAGAAGGGGGGCCTGGACCAAGAGACCCAGTACTTC.

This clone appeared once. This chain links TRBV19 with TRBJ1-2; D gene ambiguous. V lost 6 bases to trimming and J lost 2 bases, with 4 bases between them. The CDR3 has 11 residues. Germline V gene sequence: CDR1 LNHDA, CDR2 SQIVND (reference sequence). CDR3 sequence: CASRRNYGYTF. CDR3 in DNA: TGTGCCAGTAGGCGGAACTATGGCTACACCTTC.

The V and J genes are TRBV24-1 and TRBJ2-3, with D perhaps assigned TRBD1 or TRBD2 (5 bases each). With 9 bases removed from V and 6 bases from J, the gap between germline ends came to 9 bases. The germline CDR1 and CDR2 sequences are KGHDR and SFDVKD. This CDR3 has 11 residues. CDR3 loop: CATGGGDTQYF. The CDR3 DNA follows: TGTGCCACCGGGGGTGGGGATACGCAGTATTTT.

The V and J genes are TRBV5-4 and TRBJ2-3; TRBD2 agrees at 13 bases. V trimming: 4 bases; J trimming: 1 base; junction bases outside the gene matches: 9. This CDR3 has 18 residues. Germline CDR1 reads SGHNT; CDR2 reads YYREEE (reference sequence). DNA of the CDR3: TGTGCCAGCAGCGGGGGACTAGCGGGACCTCGAGGCACAGATACGCAGTATTTT. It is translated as CASSGGLAGPRGTDTQYF.

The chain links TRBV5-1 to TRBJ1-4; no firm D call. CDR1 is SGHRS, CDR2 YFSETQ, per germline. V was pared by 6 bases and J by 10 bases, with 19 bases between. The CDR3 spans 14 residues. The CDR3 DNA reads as TGCGCCAGCACCCTGAGGATAGGAGAGGGAAAACTGTTTTTT. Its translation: CASTLRIGEGKLFF. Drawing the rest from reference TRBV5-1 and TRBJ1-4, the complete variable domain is KAGVTQTPRYLIKTRGQQVTLSCSPISGHRSVSWYQQTPGQGLQFLFEYFSETQRNKGNFPGRFSGRQFSNSRSEMNVSTLELGDSALYLCASTLRIGEGKLFFGSGTQLSVL.

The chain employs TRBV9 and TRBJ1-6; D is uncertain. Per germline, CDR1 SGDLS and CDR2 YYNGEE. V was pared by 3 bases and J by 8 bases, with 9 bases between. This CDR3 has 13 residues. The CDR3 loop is CASSDAGYSPLHF. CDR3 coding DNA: TGTGCCAGCAGCGATGCGGGTTATTCACCCCTCCACTTT.

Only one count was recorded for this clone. The CDR3 sequence is CASSFGDSEAFF. CDR3 coding DNA: TGCGCCAGCAGCTTTGGTGACAGTGAAGCTTTCTTT. The rearrangement joins TRBV5-1 to TRBJ1-1; D is perhaps TRBD1 (5 bases). Germline lookup yields CDR1 SGHRS and CDR2 YFSETQ. Deletions cut 2 bases from V and 7 bases from J, with 9 bases between. This CDR3 is 12 amino acids long.

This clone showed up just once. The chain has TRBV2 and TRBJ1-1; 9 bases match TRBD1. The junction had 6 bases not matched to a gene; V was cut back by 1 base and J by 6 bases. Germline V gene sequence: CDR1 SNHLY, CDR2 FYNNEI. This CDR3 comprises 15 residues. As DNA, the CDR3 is TGTGCCAGCAGTGAAGATGCGGGACAGGGTTCTGAAGCTTTCTTT. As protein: CASSEDAGQGSEAFF.

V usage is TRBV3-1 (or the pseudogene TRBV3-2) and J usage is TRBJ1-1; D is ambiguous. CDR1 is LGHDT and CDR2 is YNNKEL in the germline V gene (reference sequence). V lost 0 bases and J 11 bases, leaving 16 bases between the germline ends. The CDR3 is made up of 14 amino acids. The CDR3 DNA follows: TGTGCCAGCAGCCAAGAGGGGTTGCTGGACGGCGCTTTCTTT. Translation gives CASSQEGLLDGAFF.

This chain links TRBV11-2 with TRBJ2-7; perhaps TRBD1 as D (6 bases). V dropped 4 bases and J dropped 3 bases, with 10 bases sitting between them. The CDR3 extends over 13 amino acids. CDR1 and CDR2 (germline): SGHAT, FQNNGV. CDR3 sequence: CASSWTVIYEQYF. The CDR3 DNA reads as TGTGCCAGCAGCTGGACAGTTATCTACGAGCAGTACTTC.

The CDR3 region is CASSLNIAAAYNEQFF. The CDR3 bases are TGTGCCAGCAGCTTGAATATAGCGGCAGCCTACAATGAGCAGTTCTTC. The rearrangement uses TRBV11-3 and TRBJ2-1, with D perhaps TRBD2 (6 bases). The germline V gene has CDR1 SGHNT and CDR2 YENEEA. V lost 3 bases to trimming and J lost 2 bases, with 14 bases between them. The CDR3 runs 16 residues.

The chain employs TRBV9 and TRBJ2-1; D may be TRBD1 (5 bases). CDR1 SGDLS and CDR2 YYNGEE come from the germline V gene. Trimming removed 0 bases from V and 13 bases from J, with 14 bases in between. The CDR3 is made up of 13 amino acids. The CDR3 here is CASSVGVARGQFF. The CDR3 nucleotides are TGTGCCAGCAGCGTAGGAGTAGCAAGGGGACAGTTCTTC.

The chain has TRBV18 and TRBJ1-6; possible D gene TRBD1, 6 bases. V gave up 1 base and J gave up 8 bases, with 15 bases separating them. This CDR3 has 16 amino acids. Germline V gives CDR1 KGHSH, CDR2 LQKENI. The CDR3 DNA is TGTGCCAGCTCACCACGCCTCACAGGGAGGGATTCACCCCTCCACTTT. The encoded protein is CASSPRLTGRDSPLHF.

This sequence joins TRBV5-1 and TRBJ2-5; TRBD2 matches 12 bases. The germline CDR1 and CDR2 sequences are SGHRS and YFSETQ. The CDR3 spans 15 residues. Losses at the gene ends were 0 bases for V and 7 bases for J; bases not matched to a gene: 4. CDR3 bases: TGCGCCAGCAGCTTGGCCCCTAGCGGGGGGGGGACCCAGTACTTC. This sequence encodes CASSLAPSGGGTQYF.

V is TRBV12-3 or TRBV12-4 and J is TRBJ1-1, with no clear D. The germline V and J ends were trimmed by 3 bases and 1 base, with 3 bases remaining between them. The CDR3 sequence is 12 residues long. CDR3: CASSFTNTEAFF. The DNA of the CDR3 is TGTGCCAGCAGTTTCACGAACACTGAAGCTTTCTTT.

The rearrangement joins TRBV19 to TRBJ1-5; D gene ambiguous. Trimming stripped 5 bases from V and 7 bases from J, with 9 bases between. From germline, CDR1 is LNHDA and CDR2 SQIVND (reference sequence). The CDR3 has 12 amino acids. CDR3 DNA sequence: TGTGCCAGTAGTCCCCTTACCCAGCCCCAGCATTTT. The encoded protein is CASSPLTQPQHF.